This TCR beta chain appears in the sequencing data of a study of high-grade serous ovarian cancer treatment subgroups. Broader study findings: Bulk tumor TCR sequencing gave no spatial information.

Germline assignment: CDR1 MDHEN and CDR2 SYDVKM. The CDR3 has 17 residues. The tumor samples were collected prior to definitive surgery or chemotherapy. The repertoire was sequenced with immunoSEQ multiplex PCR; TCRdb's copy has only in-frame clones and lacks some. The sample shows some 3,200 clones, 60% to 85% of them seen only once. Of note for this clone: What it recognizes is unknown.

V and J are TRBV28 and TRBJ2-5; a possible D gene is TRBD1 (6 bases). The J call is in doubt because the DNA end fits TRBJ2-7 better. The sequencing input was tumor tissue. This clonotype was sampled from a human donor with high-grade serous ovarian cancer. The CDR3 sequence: CASSFSKRDISSYEQYF. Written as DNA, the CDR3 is TGTGCCAGCAGTTTCTCGAAACGGGACATAAGCTCCTACGAGCAGTACTTC.